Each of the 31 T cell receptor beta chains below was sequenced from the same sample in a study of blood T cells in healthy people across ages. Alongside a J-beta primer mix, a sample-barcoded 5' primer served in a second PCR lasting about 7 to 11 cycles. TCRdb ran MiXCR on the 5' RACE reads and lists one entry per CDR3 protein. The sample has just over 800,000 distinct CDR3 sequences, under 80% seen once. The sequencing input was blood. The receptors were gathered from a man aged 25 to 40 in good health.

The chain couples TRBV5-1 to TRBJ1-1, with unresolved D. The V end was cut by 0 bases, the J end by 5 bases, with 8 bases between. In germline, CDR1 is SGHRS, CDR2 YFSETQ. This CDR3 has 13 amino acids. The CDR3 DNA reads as TGCGCCAGCAGCTTGGATCCGAGAACTGAAGCTTTCTTT. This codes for CASSLDPRTEAFF. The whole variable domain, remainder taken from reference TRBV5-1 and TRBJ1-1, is KAGVTQTPRYLIKTRGQQVTLSCSPISGHRSVSWYQQTPGQGLQFLFEYFSETQRNKGNFPGRFSGRQFSNSRSEMNVSTLELGDSALYLCASSLDPRTEAFFGQGTRLTVV.

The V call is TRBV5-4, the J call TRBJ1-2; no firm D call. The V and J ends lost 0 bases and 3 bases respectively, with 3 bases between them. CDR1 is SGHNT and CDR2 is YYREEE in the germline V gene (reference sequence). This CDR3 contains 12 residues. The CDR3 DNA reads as TGTGCCAGCAGCTTGGATGACTATGGCTACACCTTC. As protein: CASSLDDYGYTF.

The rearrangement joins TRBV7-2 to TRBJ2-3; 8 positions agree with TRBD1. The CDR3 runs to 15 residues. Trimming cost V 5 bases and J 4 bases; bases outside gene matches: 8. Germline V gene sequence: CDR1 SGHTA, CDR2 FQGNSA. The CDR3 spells CASSPQGDQADTQYF. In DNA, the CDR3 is TGTGCCAGCAGCCCACAGGGGGATCAAGCAGATACGCAGTATTTT.

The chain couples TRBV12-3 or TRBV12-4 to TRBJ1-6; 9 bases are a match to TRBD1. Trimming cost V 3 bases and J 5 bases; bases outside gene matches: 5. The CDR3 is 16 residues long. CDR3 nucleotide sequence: TGTGCCAGCAGTTTTGGGGGGACAGGGAATAATTCACCCCTCCACTTT. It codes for CASSFGGTGNNSPLHF.

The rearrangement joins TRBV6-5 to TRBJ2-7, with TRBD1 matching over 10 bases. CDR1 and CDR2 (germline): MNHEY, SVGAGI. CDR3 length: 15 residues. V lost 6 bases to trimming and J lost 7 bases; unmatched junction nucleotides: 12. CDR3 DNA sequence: TGTGCCAGCAGCCGGTCGACAGGGGGCTTGGGGGAGCAGTACTTC. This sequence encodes CASSRSTGGLGEQYF.

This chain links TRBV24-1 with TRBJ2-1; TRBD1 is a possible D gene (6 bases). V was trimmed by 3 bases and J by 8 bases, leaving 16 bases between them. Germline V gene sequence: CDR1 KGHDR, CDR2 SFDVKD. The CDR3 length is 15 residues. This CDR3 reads CATSDQDSGFHEQFF. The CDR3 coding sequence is TGTGCCACCAGTGATCAGGACAGTGGGTTCCATGAGCAGTTCTTC.

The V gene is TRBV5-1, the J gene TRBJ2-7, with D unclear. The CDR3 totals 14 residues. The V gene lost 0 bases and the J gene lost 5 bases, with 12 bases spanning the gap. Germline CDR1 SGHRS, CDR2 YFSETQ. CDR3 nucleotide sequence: TGCGCCAGCAGCTTGGATGGGGTCCACAACGAGCAGTACTTC. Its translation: CASSLDGVHNEQYF.

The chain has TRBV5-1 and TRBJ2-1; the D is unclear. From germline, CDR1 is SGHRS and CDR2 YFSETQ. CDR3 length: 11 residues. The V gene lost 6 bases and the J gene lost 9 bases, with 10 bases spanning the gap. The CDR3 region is CASKLGIEQFF. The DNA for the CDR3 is TGCGCCAGCAAGTTGGGGATTGAGCAGTTCTTC.

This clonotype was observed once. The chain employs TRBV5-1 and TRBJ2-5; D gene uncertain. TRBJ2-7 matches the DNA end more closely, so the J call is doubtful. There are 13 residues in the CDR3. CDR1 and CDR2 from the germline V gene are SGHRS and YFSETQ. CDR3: CASSLFRVDEQYF. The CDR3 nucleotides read TGCGCCAGCAGCTTGTTTAGGGTGGACGAGCAGTACTTC.

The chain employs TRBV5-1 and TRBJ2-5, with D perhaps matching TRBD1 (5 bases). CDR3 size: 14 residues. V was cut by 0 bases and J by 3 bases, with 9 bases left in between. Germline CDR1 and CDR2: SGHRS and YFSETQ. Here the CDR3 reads CASSLVGEEETQYF. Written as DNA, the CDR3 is TGCGCCAGCAGCTTGGTAGGGGAAGAAGAGACCCAGTACTTC.

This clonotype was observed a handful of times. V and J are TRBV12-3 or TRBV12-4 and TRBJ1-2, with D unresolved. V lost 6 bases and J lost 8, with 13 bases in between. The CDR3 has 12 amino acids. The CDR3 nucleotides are TGTGCCAGCAGCATCCAGAGGGAAGGCTACACCTTC. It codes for CASSIQREGYTF.

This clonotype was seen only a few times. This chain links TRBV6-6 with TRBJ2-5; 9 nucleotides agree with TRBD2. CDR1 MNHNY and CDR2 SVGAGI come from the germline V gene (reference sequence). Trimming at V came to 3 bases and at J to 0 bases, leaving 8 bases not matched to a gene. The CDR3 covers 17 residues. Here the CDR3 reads CASSYVGLAPHQETQYF. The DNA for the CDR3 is TGTGCCAGCAGTTATGTCGGACTAGCGCCACACCAAGAGACCCAGTACTTC.

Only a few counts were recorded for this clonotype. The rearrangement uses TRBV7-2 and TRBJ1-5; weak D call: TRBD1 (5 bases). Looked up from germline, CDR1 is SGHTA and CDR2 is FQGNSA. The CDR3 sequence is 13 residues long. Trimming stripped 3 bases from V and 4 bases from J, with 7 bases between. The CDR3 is CASSFGTNQPQHF. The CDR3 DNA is TGTGCCAGCAGCTTTGGGACGAATCAGCCCCAGCATTTT.

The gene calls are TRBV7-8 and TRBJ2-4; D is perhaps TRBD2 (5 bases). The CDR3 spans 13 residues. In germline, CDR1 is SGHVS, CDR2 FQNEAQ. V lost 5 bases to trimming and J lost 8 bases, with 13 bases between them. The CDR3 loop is CASSPAGADIQYF. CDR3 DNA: TGTGCCAGCAGCCCTGCTGGAGCGGACATTCAGTACTTC. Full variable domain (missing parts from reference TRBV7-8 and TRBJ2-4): GAGVSQSPRYKVAKRGQDVALRCDPISGHVSLFWYQQALGQGPEFLTYFQNEAQLDKSGLPSDRFFAERPEGSVSTLKIQRTQQEDSAVYLCASSPAGADIQYFGAGTRLSVL.

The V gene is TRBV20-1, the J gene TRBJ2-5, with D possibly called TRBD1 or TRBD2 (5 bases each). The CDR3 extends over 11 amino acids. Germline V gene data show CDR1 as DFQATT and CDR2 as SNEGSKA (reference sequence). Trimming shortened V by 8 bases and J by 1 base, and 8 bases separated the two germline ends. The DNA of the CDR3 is TGCAGTCCCGGGACCCAAGAGACCCAGTACTTC. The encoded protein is CSPGTQETQYF.

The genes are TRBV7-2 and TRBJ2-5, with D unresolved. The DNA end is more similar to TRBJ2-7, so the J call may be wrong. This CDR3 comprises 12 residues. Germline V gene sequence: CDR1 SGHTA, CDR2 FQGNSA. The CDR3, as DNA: TGTGCCAGCAGCTTAATTAGGCACGAGCAGTACTTC. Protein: CASSLIRHEQYF.

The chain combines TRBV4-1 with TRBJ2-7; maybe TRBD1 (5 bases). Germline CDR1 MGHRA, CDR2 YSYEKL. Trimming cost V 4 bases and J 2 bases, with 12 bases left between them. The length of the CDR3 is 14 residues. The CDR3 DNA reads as TGCGCCAGCAGCCGAACGACAGAAGCCTACGAGCAGTACTTC. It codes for CASSRTTEAYEQYF.

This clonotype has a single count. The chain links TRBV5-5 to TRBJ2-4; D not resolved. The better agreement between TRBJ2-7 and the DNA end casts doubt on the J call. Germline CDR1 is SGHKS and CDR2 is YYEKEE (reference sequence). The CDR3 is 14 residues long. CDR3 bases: TGTGCCAGCAGCTTGAGACCGACCCTCGGCGAGCAGTACTTC. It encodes CASSLRPTLGEQYF.

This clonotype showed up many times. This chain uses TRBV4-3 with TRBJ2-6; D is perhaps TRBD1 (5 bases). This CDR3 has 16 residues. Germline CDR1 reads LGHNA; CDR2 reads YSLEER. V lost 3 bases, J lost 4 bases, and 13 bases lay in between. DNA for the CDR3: TGCGCCAGCAGCCACTCTCCAGGGTCCGGGGCCAACGTCCTGACTTTC. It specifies CASSHSPGSGANVLTF.

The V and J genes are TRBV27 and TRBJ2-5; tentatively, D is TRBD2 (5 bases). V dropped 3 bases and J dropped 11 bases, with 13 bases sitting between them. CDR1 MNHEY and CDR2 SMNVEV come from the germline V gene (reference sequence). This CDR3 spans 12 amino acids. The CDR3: CASSFWGREQYF. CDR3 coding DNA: TGTGCCAGCAGTTTTTGGGGAAGGGAGCAGTACTTC.

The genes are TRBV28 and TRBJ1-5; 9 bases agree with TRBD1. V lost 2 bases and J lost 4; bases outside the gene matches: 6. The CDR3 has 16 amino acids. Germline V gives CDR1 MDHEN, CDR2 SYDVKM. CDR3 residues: CASSLTGGRLNQPQHF. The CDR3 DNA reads TGTGCCAGCAGTTTAACAGGGGGCCGCTTGAATCAGCCCCAGCATTTT.

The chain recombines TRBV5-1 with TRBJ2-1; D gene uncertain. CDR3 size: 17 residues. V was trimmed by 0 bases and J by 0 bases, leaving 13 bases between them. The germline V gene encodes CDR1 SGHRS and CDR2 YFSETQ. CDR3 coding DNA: TGCGCCAGCAGCTTGGTAGGAAGATTTAACTCCTACAATGAGCAGTTCTTC. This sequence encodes CASSLVGRFNSYNEQFF.

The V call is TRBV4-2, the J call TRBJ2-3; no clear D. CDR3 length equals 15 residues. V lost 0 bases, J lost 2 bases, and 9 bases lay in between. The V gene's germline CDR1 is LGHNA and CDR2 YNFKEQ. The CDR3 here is CASSQDPMSTDTQYF. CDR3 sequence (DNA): TGTGCCAGCAGCCAAGATCCGATGTCCACAGATACGCAGTATTTT.

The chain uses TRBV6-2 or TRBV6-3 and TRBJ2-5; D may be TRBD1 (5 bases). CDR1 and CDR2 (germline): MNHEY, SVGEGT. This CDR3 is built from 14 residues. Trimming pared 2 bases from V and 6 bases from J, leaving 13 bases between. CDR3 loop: CASSYPGHLKTQYF. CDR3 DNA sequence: TGTGCCAGCAGTTACCCAGGGCATCTGAAGACCCAGTACTTC.

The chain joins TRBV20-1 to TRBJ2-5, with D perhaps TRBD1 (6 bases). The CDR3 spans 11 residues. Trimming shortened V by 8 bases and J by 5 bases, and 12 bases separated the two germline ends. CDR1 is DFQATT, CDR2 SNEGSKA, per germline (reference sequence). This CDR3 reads CSFSGEETQYF. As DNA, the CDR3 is TGCAGTTTTTCAGGGGAGGAGACCCAGTACTTC.

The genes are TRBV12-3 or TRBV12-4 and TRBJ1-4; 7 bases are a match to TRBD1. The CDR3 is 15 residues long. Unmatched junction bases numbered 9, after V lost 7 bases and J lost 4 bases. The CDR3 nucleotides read TGTGCCAGCACATCGATCCAGGGGGTTAATGAAAAACTGTTTTTT. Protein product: CASTSIQGVNEKLFF.

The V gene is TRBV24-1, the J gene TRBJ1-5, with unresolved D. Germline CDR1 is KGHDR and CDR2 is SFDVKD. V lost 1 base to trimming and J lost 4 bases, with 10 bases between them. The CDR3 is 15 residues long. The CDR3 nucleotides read TGTGCCACCAGTGATTTAGTCTCGGGGAATCAGCCCCAGCATTTT. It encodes CATSDLVSGNQPQHF.

CDR3 nucleotides: TGTGCCAGCAGCAATACAGGGGGGCTCCAAGAGACCCAGTACTTC. The encoded protein is CASSNTGGLQETQYF. The V and J genes are TRBV7-3 and TRBJ2-5, with TRBD1 identical over 8 bases. The germline V gene encodes CDR1 SGHTA and CDR2 FQGTGA. J lost 1 base, V lost 5 bases, and 6 bases had no gene match. The length of the CDR3 is 15 residues.

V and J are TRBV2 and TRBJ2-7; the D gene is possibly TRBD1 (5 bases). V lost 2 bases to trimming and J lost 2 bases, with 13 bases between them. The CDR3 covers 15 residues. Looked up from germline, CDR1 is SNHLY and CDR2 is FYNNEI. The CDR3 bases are TGTGCCAGCAGTGAATTCACTGACAGACCCTACGAGCAGTACTTC. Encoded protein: CASSEFTDRPYEQYF.

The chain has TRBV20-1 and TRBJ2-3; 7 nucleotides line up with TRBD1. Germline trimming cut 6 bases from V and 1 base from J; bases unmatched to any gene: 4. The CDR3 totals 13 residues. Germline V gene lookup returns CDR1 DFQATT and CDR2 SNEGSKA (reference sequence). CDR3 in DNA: TGCAGTGCGGCCGGGACAGGCACAGATACGCAGTATTTT. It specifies CSAAGTGTDTQYF.

In nucleotides, the CDR3 is TGTGCCAGCAGCACCATAAGTACAGGGTTAGGCGAGCAGTACTTC. Protein: CASSTISTGLGEQYF. The V gene is TRBV27, the J gene TRBJ2-7, with D possibly TRBD1 on 6 matching bases. The CDR3 extends over 15 amino acids. Between the trimmed V and J ends, which lost 6 bases and 6 bases, there was a span of 21 bases. In germline, CDR1 is MNHEY, CDR2 SMNVEV (reference sequence).